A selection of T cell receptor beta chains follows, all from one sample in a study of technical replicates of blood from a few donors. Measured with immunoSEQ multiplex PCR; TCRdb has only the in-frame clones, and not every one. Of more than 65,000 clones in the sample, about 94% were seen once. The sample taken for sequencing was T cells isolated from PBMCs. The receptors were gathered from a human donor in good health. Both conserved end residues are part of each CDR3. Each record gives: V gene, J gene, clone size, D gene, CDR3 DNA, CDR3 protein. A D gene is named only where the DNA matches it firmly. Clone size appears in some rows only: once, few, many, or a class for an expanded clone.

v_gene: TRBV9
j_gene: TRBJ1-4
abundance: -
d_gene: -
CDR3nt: TGTGCCAGCAGCGTGCAGGCCGGTAGAACTAATGAAAAACTGTTTTTT
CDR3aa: CASSVQAGRTNEKLFF

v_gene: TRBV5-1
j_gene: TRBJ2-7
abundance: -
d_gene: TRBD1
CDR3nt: TGCGCCAGCAGCTTAAGGACAGGTGCTCCCTCCTACGAGCAGTACTTC
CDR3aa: CASSLRTGAPSYEQYF

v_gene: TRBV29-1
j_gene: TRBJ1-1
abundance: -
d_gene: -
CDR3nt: TGCAGCGTTGAAGGGCGGGGGAAGGACACTGAAGCTTTCTTT
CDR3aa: CSVEGRGKDTEAFF

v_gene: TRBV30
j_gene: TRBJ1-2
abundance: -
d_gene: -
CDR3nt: TGTGCCGGGCAGGGGTCCTATGGCTACACCTTC
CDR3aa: CAGQGSYGYTF

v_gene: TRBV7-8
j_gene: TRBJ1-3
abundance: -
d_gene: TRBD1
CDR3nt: TGTGCCAGCAGCTTATCCAGGGGGCAGGGAAACACCATATATTTT
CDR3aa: CASSLSRGQGNTIYF

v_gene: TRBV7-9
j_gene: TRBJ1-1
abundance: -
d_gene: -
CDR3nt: TGTGCCAGCAGCTTAGCTGGGGGGAGCACTGAAGCTTTCTTT
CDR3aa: CASSLAGGSTEAFF

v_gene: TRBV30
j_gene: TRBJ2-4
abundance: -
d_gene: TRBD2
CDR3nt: TGTGCCTGGAGTACACTAGCGGGGATCGGAGACATTCAGTACTTC
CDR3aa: CAWSTLAGIGDIQYF

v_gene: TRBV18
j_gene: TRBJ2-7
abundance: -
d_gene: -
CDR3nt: TGTGCCAGCTCACCTACCTTCGGTGTACCCTCCTACGAGCAGTACTTC
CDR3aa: CASSPTFGVPSYEQYF

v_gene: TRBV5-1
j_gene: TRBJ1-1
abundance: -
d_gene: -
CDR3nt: TGCGCCAGCCGCATTACAGTCCTTAACACTGAAGCTTTCTTT
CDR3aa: CASRITVLNTEAFF

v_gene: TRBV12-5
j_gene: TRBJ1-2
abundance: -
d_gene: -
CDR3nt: TGTGCTAGTGGATCGTCGGGGCAGGGGCCTTATGGCTACACCTTC
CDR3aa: CASGSSGQGPYGYTF

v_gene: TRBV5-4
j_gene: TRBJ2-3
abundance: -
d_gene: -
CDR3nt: TGTGCCAGCAGCTTGGGAGGGAGTGGCCCAGATACGCAGTATTTT
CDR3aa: CASSLGGSGPDTQYF

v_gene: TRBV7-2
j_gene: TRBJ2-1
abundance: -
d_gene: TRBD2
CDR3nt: TGTGCCAGCAGCTGGGCGGGGGGAGTGGACTACAATGAGCAGTTCTTC
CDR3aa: CASSWAGGVDYNEQFF

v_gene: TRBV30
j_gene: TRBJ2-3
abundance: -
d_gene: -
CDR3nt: TGTGCCTGGACAATTGCAGATACGCAGTATTTT
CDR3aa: CAWTIADTQYF

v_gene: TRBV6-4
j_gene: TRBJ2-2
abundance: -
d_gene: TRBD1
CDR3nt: TGTGCCAGCAGTCGACAGGGTGGGAACACCGGGGAGCTGTTTTTT
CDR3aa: CASSRQGGNTGELFF

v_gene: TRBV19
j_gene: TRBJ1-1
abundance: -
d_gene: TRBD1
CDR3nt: TGTGCCAGTAGTGACAGGGGGCGCACTGAAGCTTTCTTT
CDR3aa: CASSDRGRTEAFF

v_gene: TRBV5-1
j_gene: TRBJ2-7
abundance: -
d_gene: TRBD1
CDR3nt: TGCGCCAGCAGTGGGACAGGGCTACAGAAGCAGTACTTC
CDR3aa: CASSGTGLQKQYF

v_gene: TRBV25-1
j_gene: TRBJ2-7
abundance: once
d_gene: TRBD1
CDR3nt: TGTGCCAGCAGTGAAAAATTACAGGGGGAGCAGTACTTC
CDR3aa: CASSEKLQGEQYF

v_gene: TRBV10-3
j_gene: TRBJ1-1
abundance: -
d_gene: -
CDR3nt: TGTGCCATCAGTGGGGCAGGTGGCACTGAAGCTTTCTTT
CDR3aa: CAISGAGGTEAFF

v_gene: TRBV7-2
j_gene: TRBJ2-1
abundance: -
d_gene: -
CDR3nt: TGTGCCAGCAGCTTCATGGGCGCGCGCTTTAATGAGCAGTTCTTC
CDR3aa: CASSFMGARFNEQFF

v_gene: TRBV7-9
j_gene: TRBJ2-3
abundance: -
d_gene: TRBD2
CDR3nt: TGTGCCAGCAGCTCGAGAGGTGGCGGGGGGGCTGCAGATACGCAGTATTTT
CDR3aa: CASSSRGGGGAADTQYF

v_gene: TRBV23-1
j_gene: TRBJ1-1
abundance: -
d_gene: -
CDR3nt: TGCGCCAGCAGACTGGAGGACAGCCGGATCACTGAAGCTTTCTTT
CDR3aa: CASRLEDSRITEAFF

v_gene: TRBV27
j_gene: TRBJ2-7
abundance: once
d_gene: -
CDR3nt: TGTGCCAGCAGTTTCTCCGGGATTCCCTACGAGCAGTACTTC
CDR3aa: CASSFSGIPYEQYF

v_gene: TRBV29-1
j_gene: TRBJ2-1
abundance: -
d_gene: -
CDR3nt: TGCAGCGTTGGACTAGACAATGAGCAGTTCTTC
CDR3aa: CSVGLDNEQFF

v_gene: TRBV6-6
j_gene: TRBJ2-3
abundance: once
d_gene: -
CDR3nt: TGTGCCAGCACCTACGGGGGTTTTCAGGCAGATACGCAGTATTTT
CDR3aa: CASTYGGFQADTQYF

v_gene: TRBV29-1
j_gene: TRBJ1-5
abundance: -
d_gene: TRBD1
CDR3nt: TGCAGCGTTGAAGTCTCAGGGGGGAGCCAGCCCCAGCATTTT
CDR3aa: CSVEVSGGSQPQHF

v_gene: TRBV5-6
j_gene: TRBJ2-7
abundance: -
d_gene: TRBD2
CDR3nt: TGTGCCAGCAGCTTGCGACTAGCGGCCTACGAGCAGTACTTC
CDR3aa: CASSLRLAAYEQYF

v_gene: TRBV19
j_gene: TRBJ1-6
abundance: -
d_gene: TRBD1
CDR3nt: TGTGCCAGTTCGCCGGGACAGGGTGGTTCACCCCTCCACTTT
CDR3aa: CASSPGQGGSPLHF

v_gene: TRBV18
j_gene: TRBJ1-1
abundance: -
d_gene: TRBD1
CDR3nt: TGTGCCAGCTCAGGTGGACAGGGGAACACTGAAGCTTTCTTT
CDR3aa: CASSGGQGNTEAFF

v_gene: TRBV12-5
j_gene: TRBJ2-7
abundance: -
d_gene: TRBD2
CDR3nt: TGTGCTAGTGGTTTGAGAGTTAGCGGGGGGCCGACCTACGAGCAGTACTTC
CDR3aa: CASGLRVSGGPTYEQYF

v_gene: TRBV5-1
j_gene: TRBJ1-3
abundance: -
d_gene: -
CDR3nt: TGCGCCAGCAGCTTGGCCGGGACACGCTCTGGAAACACCATATATTTT
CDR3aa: CASSLAGTRSGNTIYF

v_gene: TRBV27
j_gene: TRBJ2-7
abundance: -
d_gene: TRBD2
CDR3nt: TGTGCCAGCAGGGACACTAGCGGGAGAACCTACGAGCAGTACTTC
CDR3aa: CASRDTSGRTYEQYF

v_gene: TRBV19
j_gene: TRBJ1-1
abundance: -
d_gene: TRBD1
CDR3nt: TGTGCCAGTAGTATAGTCGCAGGGGGCTCTTACACTGAAGCTTTCTTT
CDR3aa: CASSIVAGGSYTEAFF

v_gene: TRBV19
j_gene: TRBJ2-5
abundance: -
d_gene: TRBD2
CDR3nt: TGTGCCAGTAAAAAACTAGCGGGGGAGACCCAGTACTTC
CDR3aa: CASKKLAGETQYF

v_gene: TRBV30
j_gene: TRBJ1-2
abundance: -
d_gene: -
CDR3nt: TGTGCCTGGAGTGTACTCGGGGGGAGGGTTGGCTACACCTTC
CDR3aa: CAWSVLGGRVGYTF

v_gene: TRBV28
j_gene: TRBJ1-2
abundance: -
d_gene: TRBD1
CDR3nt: TGTGCCAGCAGCAAGAGGACAGGGAGCTATGGCTACACCTTC
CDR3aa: CASSKRTGSYGYTF

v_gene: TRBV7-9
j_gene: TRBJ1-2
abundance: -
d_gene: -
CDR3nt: TGTGCCAGCAGCCCTGGACAGAACTATGGCTACACCTTC
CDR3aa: CASSPGQNYGYTF